The clone carrying this T cell receptor (beta chain) has a handful of counts. What it binds is not known. These data belong to a study of response to subunit inactivated influenza vaccine. Study results and caveats: Researchers suggested that each seasonal influenza vaccination recruits few new T cells.

This CDR3 has 14 amino acids. Germline assignment: CDR1 SGHDT and CDR2 YYEEEE. V lost 4 bases, J lost 7 bases, and 7 bases stayed unmatched. One entry per CDR3 protein, called by TCRdb with MiXCR from the RT-PCR reads. Found here are about 780,000 distinct CDR3 sequences, about 18% of them singletons; the top ten hold under 13%. Sequencing used PBMCs from blood, obtained about 5 days after vaccination. The source is a man aged 50 to 59 who received an inactivated influenza vaccine. V gene TRBV5-6 combines with J gene TRBJ1-5; TRBD1 aligns across 8 bases. CDR3 in DNA: TGTGCCAGCAGCCTCGGACAGGGAAAACAGCCCCAGCATTTT. Protein sequence: CASSLGQGKQPQHF.